The present entry profiles one T cell receptor beta chain with its context. The length of the CDR3 is 17 residues. J was trimmed by 2 bases and V by 2 bases; bases with no gene match: 12. Germline-derived CDR1 and CDR2 are SGDLS and YYNGEE. This record comes from a study of tumour-infiltrating T cells in Burkitt lymphoma. Overall study: Patients covered every epidemiological subtype of Burkitt lymphoma. Productive clonality predicted overall and progression-free survival.

Data came from immunoSEQ multiplex PCR; TCRdb stores just in-frame clones and leaves some out. The sample records under 2,000 clones, 17% being singletons. This TCR derives from a human donor with Burkitt lymphoma. The sequenced sample consisted of tumor tissue. This chain connects TRBV9 to TRBJ1-1, with 7 bases aligning to TRBD1. CDR3 coding DNA: TGTGCCAGCAGCGTTAATTGGGACAGAAAGCTTAACACTGAAGCTTTCTTT. Translating it yields CASSVNWDRKLNTEAFF.